This TCR beta chain was captured by sequencing in a study of cytomegalovirus exposure and HLA in healthy donors (TCRdb year 2017). Study-level background: An earlier analysis of approximately 550 of the donors reported approximately 270 Gb of sequence data and 117 million unique TCR beta sequences from about 200 million T cells. An early release that covered about 640 HLA-typed donors contained approximately 320 gigabases of sequencing data and 65 million to 100 million unique TCR sequences. Among the roughly 400 genotyped donors, 81% belonged to the genetic ancestry cluster associated with self-reported Caucasian donors. The study aimed to test whether cataloging public T cell receptors could reveal signatures of past pathogen exposure. Using immunosequencing, the study profiled T cell repertoires from 666 subjects and related those repertoires to cytomegalovirus serostatus. Along with the approximately 670-subject first cohort, a separate validation cohort of around 110 different subjects was used. The study combined high-throughput TCR immunosequencing, statistical association of individual TCRs with disease status, and machine learning to predict cytomegalovirus infection status. To study patterns of TCR occurrence, a later analysis re-analyzed previously published TCR beta repertoires from 666 donors and added high-resolution HLA genotyping. Rather than drawing on any new phenotypic data, the later analysis identified candidate immune exposures from TCR beta sequences and the way those sequences occurred across donors. To decide whether each TCR beta V gene segment behaved as functional or pseudogenic, an earlier analysis of approximately 590 of the donors relied on high-throughput TCR beta sequencing. Donor age, sex, ethnicity and CMV serostatus were compiled together with the repertoire data. A later genetic analysis used genome-wide SNP genotypes for about 65% of the 666 donors, treating that subset as a discovery cohort. All discovery cohort repertoires had been generated using a single sequencing platform. Both class I and class II loci were covered by HLA typing, at four-digit resolution. The number of typed donors differed by locus: about 629-630 for A, B, C, DRB1 and DQB1; approximately 530 for DQA1; some 610 for DPA1; and 400 to 480 for DPB1. Five DR-DQ haplotypes were handled as single units for association and clustering because linkage in the cohort was strong. Across approximately 400 genotyped donors of the cohort, an average of about 240,000 unique TCR beta nucleotide sequences per donor were sequenced, and approximately 19% of those sequences were non-productive. Beyond this particular receptor, the publication reports: Across donors, most TCR sequences were observed very rarely, whereas some public TCRs were present in many individuals. The cohort was sequenced for TCR beta chains only, and without alpha or paired-chain data the features that could be detected were limited. The earlier analysis of almost 600 of the donors excluded approximately 17 rarely observed V segments, including chromosome 9 orphons, because counts were too low. The 87-base-pair reads could not distinguish some IMGT-functional V segments, including TRBV6-2 and TRBV6-3, so those segments were excluded. Assigning TCR associations to individual alleles was difficult when HLA alleles, especially DR and DQ, strongly co-occurred. In a later analysis, HLA-associated TCR beta chains were found to be more clonally expanded and to have lower generation probabilities than equally common non-associated chains. For the cohort, immune exposure information was limited to CMV serostatus. At a false discovery rate of 0.05, a later analysis linked some 18,000 TCR beta sequences to specific HLA alleles. A few of the identified cytomegalovirus-associated TCR beta chains were confirmed in vitro to be specific for cytomegalovirus antigens. The sequencing pipeline was judged likely to have produced a cluster of highly shared sequence variants as a technical artifact. In a later genetic analysis, a missense DCLRE1C variant was associated with V-gene and J-gene trimming of TCR beta chains, and the association was replicated in an independent cohort. Linkage disequilibrium might explain the correlated functional status among segregating V segments, but an unknown experimental factor could not be ruled out. According to a later analysis, TCR association rates differed among HLA loci, with DRB1 alleles showing the most associated TCRs and HLA-C alleles showing the fewest. Because HLA typing was missing for some donors at each locus, association tests included only the typed subset. Presence/absence analyses assumed roughly uniform sequencing depth across donors, an assumption that may not hold. The authors suggested that the approach could potentially be generalized to other disease states and immunological phenotypes. Compared with the approximately 670-donor mean, donors in an Asian-associated ancestry cluster had fewer N-insertions in productive TCRs, according to a later genetic analysis. The study listed approximately 160 TCR beta chains as associated with cytomegalovirus. The classifier was reported to diagnose cytomegalovirus status with high specificity and sensitivity in both the original cohort and the validation cohort. Broadly in line with IMGT annotations, most TCR beta V segments showed up in productive rearrangements about 87% or about 30% of the time in an earlier analysis of approximately 640 of the donors. According to a later analysis, parvovirus B19, influenza, CMV and Epstein-Barr virus appeared linked to several top co-occurrence clusters. In a later analysis, most CMV-associated TCR beta chains were found to appear HLA-restricted, with HLA associations seemingly driven largely by CMV exposure. A further reported finding was that TCR beta sequences accurately predicted the HLA-A and HLA-B alleles for most subjects in the first cohort.

Comments on this clone: The antigen it recognizes is unknown. Within one base of it there is no much larger clone, and no base qualities were kept. Within the sample, other DNA sequences also encode this same CDR3.

In total, just over 650 healthy bone marrow donors made up the cohort. Cohort members were all nominally healthy when sampled, although unrecorded immune exposures were likely present. The donor tested CMV seronegative, placing the donor among the approximately 400 seronegative members of the cohort. A peripheral blood sample was provided by each donor, and peripheral blood mononuclear cells were used for TCR beta sequencing. Genomic DNA was extracted from the blood cell samples with the Qiagen DNeasy Blood Extraction Kit. Receptor libraries were prepared by the immunoSEQ multiplex PCR assay. For the multiplex PCR, a mixture combining 60 forward primers for TCR Vbeta segments and 13 reverse primers for TCR Jbeta segments was used. Amplification of the CDR3 region of rearranged TCR beta genes was performed with a multiplex PCR assay on genomic DNA. The Illumina HiSeq System was used to sequence the amplified TCR beta libraries as 87-base-pair reads. Per the authors' processing: In a later analysis, tens of millions of unique TCR beta chains were counted across the approximately 640 repertoires, and roughly 10 million of these chains were shared by at least two donors. A nearest-neighbor algorithm error-corrected the raw reads and collapsed the reads into unique sequences, merging closely related sequences to remove PCR and sequencing errors. V, D and J gene segments were assigned by aligning CDR3 sequences to IMGT reference sequences. For a sequence to be retained, at least a six-nucleotide match to both a V gene segment and a J gene segment was required. Rearrangements were called productive when the CDR3 lacked stop codons and stayed in frame with V and J; all others were non-productive. CDR3 was defined according to IMGT convention as the region running from the second conserved V-encoded cysteine to the conserved J-encoded phenylalanine. Sequences without an unambiguous match to a single V gene segment were excluded from the earlier analysis of a few hundred of the donors. In an earlier analysis of a few hundred of the donors, V segments were called functional above 56.7% productive rearrangements and were called segregating when the between-donor standard deviation exceeded 5%. A statistical classification framework was built to diagnose cytomegalovirus status from the catalog of TCR beta chain sequences. V and J gene assignment, in a later analysis, came from comparing TCR nucleotide sequences with IMGT/GENE-DB human TR gene sequences. In a later analysis, CDR3 sequences and most-parsimonious VDJ recombination scenarios were assigned using the TCRdist pipeline. In a later analysis, every TCR beta chain was defined by the combination of its CDR3 amino acid sequence and its V-gene family, and reads without a unique V-gene family were dropped. To address suspected cross-contamination and a sequencing artifact, a later analysis removed some 620 highly shared, low-generation-probability nucleotide sequences. In a later analysis, a clonal expansion index was calculated for each public chain from normalized within-repertoire ranks of inferred template counts. Generation probabilities in a later analysis came from a VDJ recombination model fitted to out-of-frame rearrangements, and those results were checked against IGoR. Hypergeometric tests were used in a later analysis to score TCR-TCR, TCR-HLA and TCR-CMV co-occurrence, with a repertoire-size bias correction applied to the TCR pairs. In a later analysis, false discovery rates were estimated by permuting HLA or CMV assignments 20 times. A later analysis grouped co-occurring TCRs with DBSCAN, adding TCRdist sequence similarity when clustering within HLA-allele-positive subsets. For co-occurrence clustering, repertoires with fewer than 30,000 or more than 120,000 public chains were excluded, along with about five repertoires with anomalous nucleotide sharing. TCRdb took over this immuneACCESS table, retaining in-frame rearrangements with V and J assigned. Such tables are incomplete; in checked studies, under half of the missing clones stem from an unresolved V gene, and the remainder is unexplained. That table is the source of V, J and clone size, and D and trimming were worked out from the DNA. A total of about 150,000 clones appear in this sample, approximately 77% of them only once. The biggest ten clones account for about 1.3% of the sample.

V gives up 0 bases and J gives up 1 base, and the segment between their germline ends measures 9 bases. CDR1 and CDR2, per the germline V gene (reference sequence), are SEHNR and FQNEAQ. From its cysteine to its phenylalanine, the CDR3 spans 15 amino acids. Just CDR3 DNA is preserved here, 45 bases in frame from base 1. Input material: PBMCs. The rearranged chain carries TRBV7-9 and TRBJ1-1, with the D segment identity uncertain. This receptor was taken from a man aged 18 to 29 in good health and CMV-seronegative. The DNA reads TGTGCCAGCAGCTTAGCCGGACGGGGGAACACTGAAGCTTTCTTT. Translated, it gives CASSLAGRGNTEAFF.